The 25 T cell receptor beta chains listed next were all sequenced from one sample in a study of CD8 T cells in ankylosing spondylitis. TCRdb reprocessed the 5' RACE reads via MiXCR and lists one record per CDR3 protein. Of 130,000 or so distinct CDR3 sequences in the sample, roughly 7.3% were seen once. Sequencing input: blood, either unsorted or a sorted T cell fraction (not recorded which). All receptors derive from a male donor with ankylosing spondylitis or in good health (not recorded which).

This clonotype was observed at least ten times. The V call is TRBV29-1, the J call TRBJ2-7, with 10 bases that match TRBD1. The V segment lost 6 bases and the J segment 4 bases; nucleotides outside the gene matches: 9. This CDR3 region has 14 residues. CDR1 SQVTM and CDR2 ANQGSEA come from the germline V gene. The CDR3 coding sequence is TGCAGCGTACAACCGGGACAGGGGAGATACGAGCAGTACTTC. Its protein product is CSVQPGQGRYEQYF.

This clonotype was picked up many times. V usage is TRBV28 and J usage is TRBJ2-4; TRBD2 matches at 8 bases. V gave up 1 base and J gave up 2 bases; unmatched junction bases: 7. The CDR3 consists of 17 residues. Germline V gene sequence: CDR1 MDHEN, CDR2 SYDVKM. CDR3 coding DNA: TGTGCCAGCAGTTTATCAGGCAGCGGGAGTACCAAAAACATTCAGTACTTC. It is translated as CASSLSGSGSTKNIQYF.

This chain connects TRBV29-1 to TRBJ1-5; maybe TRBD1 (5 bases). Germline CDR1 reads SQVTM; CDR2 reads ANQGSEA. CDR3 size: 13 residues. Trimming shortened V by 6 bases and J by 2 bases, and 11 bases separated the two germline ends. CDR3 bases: TGCAGCGTGCGGGGGAGTGGCAATCAGCCCCAGCATTTT. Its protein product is CSVRGSGNQPQHF.

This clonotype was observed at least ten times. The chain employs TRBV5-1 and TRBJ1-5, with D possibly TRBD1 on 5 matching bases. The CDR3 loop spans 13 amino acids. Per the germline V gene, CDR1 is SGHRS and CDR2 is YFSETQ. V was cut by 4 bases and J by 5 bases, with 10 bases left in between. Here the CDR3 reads CASSRGEDQPQHF. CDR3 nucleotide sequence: TGCGCCAGCAGCCGGGGGGAGGATCAGCCCCAGCATTTT.

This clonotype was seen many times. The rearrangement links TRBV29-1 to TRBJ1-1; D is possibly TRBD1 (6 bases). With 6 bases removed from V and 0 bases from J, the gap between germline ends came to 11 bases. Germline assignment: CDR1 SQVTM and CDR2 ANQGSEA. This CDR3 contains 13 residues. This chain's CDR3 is CSVSGHMNTEAFF. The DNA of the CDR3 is TGCAGCGTCTCGGGACACATGAACACTGAAGCTTTCTTT.

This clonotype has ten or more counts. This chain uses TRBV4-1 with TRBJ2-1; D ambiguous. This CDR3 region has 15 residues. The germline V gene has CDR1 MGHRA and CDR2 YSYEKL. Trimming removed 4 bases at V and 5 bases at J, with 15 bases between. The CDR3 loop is CASSRLGGTDNEQFF. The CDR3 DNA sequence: TGCGCCAGCAGCCGGCTTGGCGGCACGGACAATGAGCAGTTCTTC.

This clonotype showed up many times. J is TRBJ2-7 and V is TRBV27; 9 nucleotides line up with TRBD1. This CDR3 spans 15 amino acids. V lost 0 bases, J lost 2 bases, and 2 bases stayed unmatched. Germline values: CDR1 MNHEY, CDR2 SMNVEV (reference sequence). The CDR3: CASSLSDRGPYEQYF. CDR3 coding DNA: TGTGCCAGCAGTTTATCGGACAGGGGACCCTACGAGCAGTACTTC.

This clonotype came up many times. The CDR3 nucleotides are TGCAGTGCTGTCCAGGGTTTCAGCGAGCAGTACTTC. Amino acid sequence: CSAVQGFSEQYF. The chain combines TRBV20-1 with TRBJ2-7, with D possibly TRBD1 on 5 matching bases. This CDR3 is 12 amino acids long. Germline values: CDR1 DFQATT, CDR2 SNEGSKA (reference sequence). With 5 bases removed from V and 6 bases from J, the gap between germline ends came to 14 bases.

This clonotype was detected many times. The CDR3 protein is CSASGDGYTF. The CDR3 DNA sequence: TGCAGTGCCTCAGGGGATGGCTACACCTTC. The chain uses TRBV20-1 and TRBJ1-2, with D maybe TRBD1 (6 bases). This CDR3 is 10 amino acids long. The V end was cut by 6 bases, the J end by 6 bases, with 8 bases between. Germline loops: CDR1 DFQATT, CDR2 SNEGSKA (reference sequence).

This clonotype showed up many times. CDR3: CASSLGSSSYNSPLHF. Here the CDR3 DNA reads TGCGCCAGCAGCCTCGGTTCCAGCTCCTATAATTCACCCCTCCACTTT. The chain combines TRBV5-1 with TRBJ1-6; no clear D gene. The CDR3 runs to 16 residues. V was cut by 4 bases and J by 0 bases, with 11 bases left in between. Germline lookup yields CDR1 SGHRS and CDR2 YFSETQ.

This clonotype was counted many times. CDR3 coding DNA: TGTGCCAGCAGCGGGTCCGGGACAGGGAATCAGCCCCAGCATTTT. Residues: CASSGSGTGNQPQHF. This chain connects TRBV9 to TRBJ1-5; 9 bases agree with TRBD1. Germline lookup yields CDR1 SGDLS and CDR2 YYNGEE. The CDR3 consists of 15 residues. With V trimmed by 3 bases and J by 4 bases, 5 bases remained unmatched.

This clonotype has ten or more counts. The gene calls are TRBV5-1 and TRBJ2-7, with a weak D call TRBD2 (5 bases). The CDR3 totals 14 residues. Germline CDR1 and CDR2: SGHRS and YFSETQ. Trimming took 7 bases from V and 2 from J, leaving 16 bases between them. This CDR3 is CASHLGRGAYEQYF. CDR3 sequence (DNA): TGCGCCAGCCACTTGGGGAGAGGAGCCTACGAGCAGTACTTC.

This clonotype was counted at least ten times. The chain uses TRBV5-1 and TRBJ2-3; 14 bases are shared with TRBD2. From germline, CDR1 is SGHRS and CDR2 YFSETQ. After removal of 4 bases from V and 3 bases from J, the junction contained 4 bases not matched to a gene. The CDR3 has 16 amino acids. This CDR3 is CASSKGLAGETDTQYF. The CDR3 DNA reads TGCGCCAGCAGCAAGGGACTAGCGGGGGAGACAGATACGCAGTATTTT.

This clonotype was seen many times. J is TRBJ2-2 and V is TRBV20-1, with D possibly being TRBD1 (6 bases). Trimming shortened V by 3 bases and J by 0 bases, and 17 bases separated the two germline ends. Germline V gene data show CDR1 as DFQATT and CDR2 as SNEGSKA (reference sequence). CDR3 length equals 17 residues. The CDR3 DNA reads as TGCAGTGCTAGGGAGGCGGACAGAGCCGCGAACACCGGGGAGCTGTTTTTT. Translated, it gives CSAREADRAANTGELFF.

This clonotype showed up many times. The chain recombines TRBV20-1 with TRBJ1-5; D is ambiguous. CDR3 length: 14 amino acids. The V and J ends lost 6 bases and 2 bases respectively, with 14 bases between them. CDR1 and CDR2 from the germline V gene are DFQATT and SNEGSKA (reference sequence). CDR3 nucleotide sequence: TGCAGTGCGGTGGATCGGCACGGCAATCAGCCCCAGCATTTT. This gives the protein CSAVDRHGNQPQHF.

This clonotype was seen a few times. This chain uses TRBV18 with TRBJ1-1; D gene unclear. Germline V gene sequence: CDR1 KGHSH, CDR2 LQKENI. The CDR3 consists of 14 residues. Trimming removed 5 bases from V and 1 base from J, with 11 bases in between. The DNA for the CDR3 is TGTGCCAGCTCATCAACAAAGGGGAACACTGAAGCTTTCTTT. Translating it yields CASSSTKGNTEAFF.

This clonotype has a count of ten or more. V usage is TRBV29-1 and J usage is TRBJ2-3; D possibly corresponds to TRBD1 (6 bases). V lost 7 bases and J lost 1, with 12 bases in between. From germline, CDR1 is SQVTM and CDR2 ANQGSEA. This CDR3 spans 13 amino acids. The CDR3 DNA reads TGCAGCGATCTGGACAGCCGCACAGATACGCAGTATTTT. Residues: CSDLDSRTDTQYF.

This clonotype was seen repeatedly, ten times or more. The CDR3, as DNA: TGTGCCAGCAGCGATACTCGGGGGTCTGGCGACGAGCAGTACTTC. Translation: CASSDTRGSGDEQYF. This chain joins TRBV7-2 and TRBJ2-7; tentatively, D is TRBD2 (6 bases). V dropped 5 bases and J dropped 5 bases, with 19 bases sitting between them. The CDR3 covers 15 residues. The germline CDR1 and CDR2 sequences are SGHTA and FQGNSA.

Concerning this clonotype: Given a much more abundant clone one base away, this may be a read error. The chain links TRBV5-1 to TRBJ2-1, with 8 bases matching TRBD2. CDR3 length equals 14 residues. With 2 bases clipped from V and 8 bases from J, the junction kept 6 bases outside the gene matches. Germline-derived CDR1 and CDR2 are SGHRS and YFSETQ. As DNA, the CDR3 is TGCGCCAGCAGCTTTGGGACTAGAGGCCATGAGCAGTTCTTC. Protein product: CASSFGTRGHEQFF.

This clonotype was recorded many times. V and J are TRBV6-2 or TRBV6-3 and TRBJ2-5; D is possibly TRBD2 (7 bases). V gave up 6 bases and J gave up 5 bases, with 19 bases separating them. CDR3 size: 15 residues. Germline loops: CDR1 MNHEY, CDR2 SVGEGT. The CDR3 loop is CASRTGLVERETQYF. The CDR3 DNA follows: TGTGCCAGCAGGACAGGACTAGTCGAGAGGGAGACCCAGTACTTC.

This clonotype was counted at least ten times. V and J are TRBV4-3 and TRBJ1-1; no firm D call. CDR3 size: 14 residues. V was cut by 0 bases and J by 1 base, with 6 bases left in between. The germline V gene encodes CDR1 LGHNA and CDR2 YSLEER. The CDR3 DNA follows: TGCGCCAGCAGCCAAGAGGGGTGGAACACTGAAGCTTTCTTT. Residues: CASSQEGWNTEAFF.

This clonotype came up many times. The CDR3 here is CASSQTEGVYEQYF. DNA of the CDR3: TGTGCCAGCAGCCAGACAGAAGGGGTCTACGAGCAGTACTTC. The chain recombines TRBV7-2 with TRBJ2-7, with D possibly TRBD1 on 5 matching bases. There are 14 residues in the CDR3. From germline, CDR1 is SGHTA and CDR2 FQGNSA. Trimming cost V 5 bases and J 3 bases, with 14 bases left between them.

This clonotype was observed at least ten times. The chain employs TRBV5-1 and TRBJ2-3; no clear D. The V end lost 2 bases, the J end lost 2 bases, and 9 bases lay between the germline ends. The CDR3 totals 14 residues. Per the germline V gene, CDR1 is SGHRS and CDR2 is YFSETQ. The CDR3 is CASSLSKTTDTQYF. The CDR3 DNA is TGCGCCAGCAGCTTATCCAAGACCACAGATACGCAGTATTTT.

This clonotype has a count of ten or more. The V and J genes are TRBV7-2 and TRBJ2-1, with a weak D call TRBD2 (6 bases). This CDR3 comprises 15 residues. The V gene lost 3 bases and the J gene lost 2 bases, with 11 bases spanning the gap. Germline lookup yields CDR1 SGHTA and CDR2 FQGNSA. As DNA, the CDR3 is TGTGCCAGCAGCTTCACGGCGGGGACCTACAATGAGCAGTTCTTC. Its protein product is CASSFTAGTYNEQFF. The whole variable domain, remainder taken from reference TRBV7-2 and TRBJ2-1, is GAGVSQSPSNKVTEKGKDVELRCDPISGHTALYWYRQSLGQGLEFLIYFQGNSAPDKSGLPSDRFSAERTGGSVSTLTIQRTQQEDSAVYLCASSFTAGTYNEQFFGPGTRLTVL.

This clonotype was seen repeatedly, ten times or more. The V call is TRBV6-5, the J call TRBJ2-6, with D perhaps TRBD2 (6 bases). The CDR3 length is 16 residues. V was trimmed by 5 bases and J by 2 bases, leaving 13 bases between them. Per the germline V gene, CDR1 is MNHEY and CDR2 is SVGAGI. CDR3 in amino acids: CASSQLGTPGANVLTF. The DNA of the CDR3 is TGTGCCAGCAGTCAGCTCGGGACTCCTGGGGCCAACGTCCTGACTTTC.